What follows describes a single T cell receptor beta chain. This entry is derived from a study of neoadjuvant anti-PD-1 for oral cavity cancer. This CDR3 is built from 13 residues. Germline CDR1 ENHRY, CDR2 SYGVKD. With 4 bases clipped from V and 3 bases from J, the junction kept 1 base outside the gene matches. The data were produced by immunoSEQ multiplex PCR, yet TCRdb's version contains in-frame clones alone and is incomplete. The data show over 1,100 clones, 59% seen once. The sample's time point: after neoadjuvant nivolumab, at surgical resection. J is TRBJ1-1 and V is TRBV10-3; 8 bases fit TRBD1. This clonotype originated in a person aged 35-79 years with oral cavity squamous cell carcinoma. Here the sequenced sample was tumor tissue, taken after nivolumab (anti-PD-1) treatment. The CDR3 protein is CAISGGQDTEAFF. The CDR3 coding sequence is TGTGCCATCAGTGGGGGACAGGACACTGAAGCTTTCTTT.